This T cell receptor (beta chain) came from a study of shared clonotypes between healthy human individuals. Study background: The people who gave samples were two women and a few men aged 18 to 49.

This clone showed up just once. The same CDR3 is also encoded by other DNA sequences in this sample. Genomic DNA for unsorted samples was obtained from 70 million to 100 million PBMCs. Germline CDR1 is SNHLY and CDR2 is FYNNEI. The V gene lost 6 bases and the J gene lost 3 bases, with 9 bases spanning the gap. CDR3 length equals 12 residues. An assay was performed, and its level was deep. Assay: immunoSEQ multiplex PCR; the TCRdb copy retains only in-frame clones and omits some. Of some 490,000 clones listed, 70% to 85% are singletons. The source is a woman aged 35 to 49 in good health. Some clones in this sample may be carry-over from other donors' samples. This chain uses TRBV2 with TRBJ2-7; TRBD1 might be the D (5 bases). The sequencing sample was made of PBMCs. CDR3 DNA sequence: TGTGCCAGCAGAGGACAAAGCTACGAGCAGTACTTC. This gives the protein CASRGQSYEQYF.